The 18 T cell receptor beta chains listed next were all sequenced from one sample in a study of blood T cell repertoires in COVID-19. Repertoires were generated with immunoSEQ multiplex PCR, while TCRdb's copy carries only in-frame clones and drops some. Counted here are about 80,000 clones, more than 70% occurring once; the ten biggest clones make up approximately 6.8%. The sequenced material came from peripheral blood. Source of these receptors: a woman over 75 with acute or convalescent COVID-19.

A few counts support this clone. The chain links TRBV6-4 to TRBJ2-2; TRBD2 might be the D (6 bases). Trimming removed 8 bases from V and 7 bases from J, with 17 bases in between. This CDR3 comprises 14 residues. Germline lookup yields CDR1 MRHNA and CDR2 SNTAGT. CDR3 DNA sequence: TGTGCCAGCGGCGGGGCCGAGTCAAGCGGGGAGCTGTTTTTT. This encodes CASGGAESSGELFF.

This clone came up once. The chain uses TRBV11-3 and TRBJ2-3; possibly TRBD1 for D (6 bases). Trimming left V 5 bases short and J 4 bases short, with 16 bases between. CDR1 is SGHNT, CDR2 YENEEA, per germline. This CDR3 is 15 amino acids long. The CDR3 is CASSPGTGLADTQYF. Written as DNA, the CDR3 is TGTGCCAGCAGCCCCGGCACAGGGTTGGCAGATACGCAGTATTTT.

This chain joins TRBV7-9 and TRBJ1-2; D possibly corresponds to TRBD1 (6 bases). The V and J ends lost 6 bases and 2 bases respectively, with 19 bases between them. The CDR3 contains 16 residues. CDR1 is SEHNR and CDR2 is FQNEAQ in the germline V gene (reference sequence). The CDR3 loop is CASRPPTGPDNYGYTF. The CDR3 nucleotides are TGTGCCAGCAGACCTCCGACAGGCCCAGACAACTATGGCTACACCTTC. Filled out from reference TRBV7-9 and TRBJ1-2, the complete variable domain reads DTGVSQNPRHKITKRGQNVTFRCDPISEHNRLYWYRQTLGQGPEFLTYFQNEAQLEKSRLLSDRFSAERPKGSFSTLEIQRTEQGDSAMYLCASRPPTGPDNYGYTFGSGTRLTVV.

This rearrangement joins TRBV2 to TRBJ1-3, with a weak D call TRBD1 (6 bases). The germline V and J ends were trimmed by 7 bases and 0 bases, with 13 bases remaining between them. The CDR3 is 15 residues long. The germline V gene encodes CDR1 SNHLY and CDR2 FYNNEI. As DNA, the CDR3 is TGTGCCAGCAACCATAGGGACAACTCTGGAAACACCATATATTTT. Its protein product is CASNHRDNSGNTIYF.

This clone appeared a few times. This chain uses TRBV9 with TRBJ2-2, with D perhaps matching TRBD1 (6 bases). Per the germline V gene, CDR1 is SGDLS and CDR2 is YYNGEE. The CDR3 extends over 18 amino acids. V shed 4 bases and J shed 1 base, with 20 bases lying between them. CDR3 loop: CASSLMGAGKGNTGELFF. DNA for the CDR3: TGTGCCAGCAGCCTCATGGGGGCAGGGAAGGGGAACACCGGGGAGCTGTTTTTT.

The chain uses TRBV29-1 and TRBJ1-6; 7 nucleotides agree with TRBD1. CDR1 is SQVTM and CDR2 is ANQGSEA in the germline V gene. The V gene end was trimmed by 8 bases and the J gene end by 6 bases; junction bases not matched to a gene: 7. The CDR3 has 13 residues. The CDR3 sequence: CSTRQGINSPLHF. As DNA, the CDR3 is TGCAGCACAAGACAGGGAATTAATTCACCCCTCCACTTT. Combining the CDR3 with reference TRBV29-1 and TRBJ1-6 gives the whole variable domain SAVISQKPSRDICQRGTSLTIQCQVDSQVTMMFWYRQQPGQSLTLIATANQGSEATYESGFVIDKFPISRPNLTFSTLTVSNMSPEDSSIYLCSTRQGINSPLHFGNGTRLTVT.

This chain links TRBV6-6 with TRBJ2-7, with D possibly matching TRBD1 (5 bases). V was pared by 5 bases and J by 2 bases, with 10 bases between. There are 13 residues in the CDR3. Germline loops: CDR1 MNHNY, CDR2 SVGAGI (reference sequence). The CDR3 coding sequence is TGTGCCAGCAGTAAACAGGTTACCTACGAGCAGTACTTC. Its protein product is CASSKQVTYEQYF.

V is TRBV6-1 and J is TRBJ1-2; D is uncertain. V was cut by 1 base and J by 0 bases, with 12 bases left in between. Germline assignment: CDR1 MNHNS and CDR2 SASEGT. The CDR3 consists of 16 residues. The CDR3 loop is CASSEEEGVPNYGYTF. The CDR3, as DNA: TGTGCCAGCAGTGAAGAAGAGGGCGTTCCTAACTATGGCTACACCTTC.

The chain carries TRBV15 and TRBJ1-5; TRBD1 matches 8 bases. Germline CDR1 and CDR2: LNHNV and YYDKDF (reference sequence). With 1 base clipped from V and 0 bases from J, the junction kept 11 bases outside the gene matches. The CDR3 is 19 amino acids. CDR3 region: CATSRVLAGGGYSNQPQHF. The CDR3 DNA sequence: TGTGCCACCAGCAGAGTTCTGGCAGGGGGCGGGTATAGCAATCAGCCCCAGCATTTT. The entire variable domain, with the rest obtained from reference TRBV15 and TRBJ1-5, is as follows: DAMVIQNPRYQVTQFGKPVTLSCSQTLNHNVMYWYQQKSSQAPKLLFHYYDKDFNNEADTPDNFQSRRPNTSFCFLDIRSPGLGDTAMYLCATSRVLAGGGYSNQPQHFGDGTRLSIL.

The chain links TRBV12-3 or TRBV12-4 to TRBJ2-1, with 8 bases identical to TRBD1. The CDR3 consists of 13 residues. The trim removed 6 bases at V and 9 bases at J, leaving 7 bases unmatched. The CDR3 is CASRQGAHAEQFF. The CDR3 DNA sequence: TGTGCCAGCAGGCAGGGGGCGCATGCTGAGCAGTTCTTC.

The J gene is TRBJ1-5, the V gene TRBV6-2 or TRBV6-3; D is perhaps TRBD1 (6 bases). Germline V gives CDR1 MNHEY, CDR2 SVGEGT. The germline V and J ends were trimmed by 0 bases and 4 bases, with 10 bases remaining between them. The CDR3 runs to 15 residues. CDR3 sequence: CASSYSNRANQPQHF. CDR3 nucleotide sequence: TGTGCCAGCAGTTACTCGAACAGGGCTAATCAGCCCCAGCATTTT.

CDR3 in amino acids: CASSPGRGGNQPQHF. CDR3 nucleotides: TGTGCCAGCAGCCCAGGGAGGGGGGGCAATCAGCCCCAGCATTTT. The rearrangement links TRBV3-1 (or the pseudogene TRBV3-2) to TRBJ1-5; the D gene is possibly TRBD1 (6 bases). Trimming removed 4 bases from V and 2 bases from J, with 12 bases in between. The CDR3 covers 15 residues. Per the germline V gene, CDR1 is LGHDT and CDR2 is YNNKEL (reference sequence).

The CDR3 reads CATSSRTSGPRFSYNEQFF. The CDR3 DNA follows: TGTGCCACCAGCAGCAGGACTAGCGGACCCAGATTCTCCTACAATGAGCAGTTCTTC. The rearrangement uses TRBV15 and TRBJ2-1; 10 bases map to TRBD2. In germline, CDR1 is LNHNV, CDR2 YYDKDF (reference sequence). The ends lost 3 bases at V and 0 bases at J; junction bases unmatched: 11. The CDR3 totals 19 residues.

The V gene is TRBV7-2, the J gene TRBJ2-1, with 8 bases fitting TRBD2. The V gene end was trimmed by 4 bases and the J gene end by 4 bases; junction bases not matched to a gene: 3. The CDR3 sequence is 14 residues long. The germline V gene encodes CDR1 SGHTA and CDR2 FQGNSA. Written as DNA, the CDR3 is TGTGCCAGCAGCTCGGGACTAGTTTACAATGAGCAGTTCTTC. Its translation: CASSSGLVYNEQFF.

J is TRBJ2-3 and V is TRBV18; D is ambiguous. Looked up from germline, CDR1 is KGHSH and CDR2 is LQKENI. V lost 2 bases and J 1 base, leaving 7 bases between the germline ends. CDR3 length: 14 residues. The CDR3 spells CASSPSERTDTQYF. The CDR3 nucleotides are TGTGCCAGCTCACCATCCGAGCGCACAGATACGCAGTATTTT. The full variable domain, in which reference TRBV18 and TRBJ2-3 provide the parts outside the CDR3, is NAGVMQNPRHLVRRRGQEARLRCSPMKGHSHVYWYRQLPEEGLKFMVYLQKENIIDESGMPKERFSAEFPKEGPSILRIQQVVRGDSAAYFCASSPSERTDTQYFGPGTRLTVL.

The chain is built from TRBV7-2 and TRBJ2-3; no clear D gene. V was trimmed by 10 bases and J by 1 base, leaving 12 bases between them. The CDR3 length is 13 residues. Germline CDR1 is SGHTA and CDR2 is FQGNSA. The CDR3 DNA follows: TGTGCCACCGGAGTCACCGGCACAGATACGCAGTATTTT. This sequence encodes CATGVTGTDTQYF. Using reference TRBV7-2 and TRBJ2-3 for the parts outside the CDR3, the full variable domain is GAGVSQSPSNKVTEKGKDVELRCDPISGHTALYWYRQSLGQGLEFLIYFQGNSAPDKSGLPSDRFSAERTGGSVSTLTIQRTQQEDSAVYLCATGVTGTDTQYFGPGTRLTVL.

The V call is TRBV27, the J call TRBJ2-2; D perhaps matches TRBD2 (5 bases). This CDR3 comprises 15 residues. Trimming removed 2 bases from V and 2 bases from J, with 9 bases in between. CDR1 and CDR2 from the germline V gene are MNHEY and SMNVEV (reference sequence). The CDR3 DNA sequence: TGTGCCAGCAGTTTAACTAGAAAAAACACCGGGGAGCTGTTTTTT. Translating it yields CASSLTRKNTGELFF.

The V gene is TRBV6-6, the J gene TRBJ2-7; 8 bases line up with TRBD1. This CDR3 region has 14 residues. Germline V gene lookup returns CDR1 MNHNY and CDR2 SVGAGI (reference sequence). Trimming at V came to 5 bases and at J to 2 bases, leaving 5 bases not matched to a gene. This CDR3 reads CASSTQTGAYEQYF. CDR3 bases: TGTGCCAGCAGTACCCAGACAGGGGCCTACGAGCAGTACTTC.